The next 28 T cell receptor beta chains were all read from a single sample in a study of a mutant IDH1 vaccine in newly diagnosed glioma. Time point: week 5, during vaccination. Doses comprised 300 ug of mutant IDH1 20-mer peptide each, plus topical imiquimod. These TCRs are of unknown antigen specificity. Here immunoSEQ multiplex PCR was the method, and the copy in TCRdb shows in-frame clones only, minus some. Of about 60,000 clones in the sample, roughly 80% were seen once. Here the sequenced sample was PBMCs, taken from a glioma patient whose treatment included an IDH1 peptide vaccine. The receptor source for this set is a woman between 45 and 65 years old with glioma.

Here the CDR3 reads CASSVLRPRATSDNEQFF. CDR3 nucleotide sequence: TGTGCCAGCAGCGTACTCCGTCCCAGGGCTACTTCTGACAATGAGCAGTTCTTC. V gene TRBV9 combines with J gene TRBJ2-1; weak D call: TRBD1 (5 bases). Per germline, CDR1 SGDLS and CDR2 YYNGEE. This CDR3 spans 18 amino acids. Deletions cut 1 base from V and 5 bases from J, with 22 bases between.

CDR3 nucleotides: TGTGTCAAGGGGGCCTCTGGAAACACCATATATTTT. Protein product: CVKGASGNTIYF. The V call is TRBV30, the J call TRBJ1-3; 7 nucleotides line up with TRBD1. Germline CDR1 is GTSNPN and CDR2 is SVGIG (reference sequence). CDR3 length equals 12 residues.

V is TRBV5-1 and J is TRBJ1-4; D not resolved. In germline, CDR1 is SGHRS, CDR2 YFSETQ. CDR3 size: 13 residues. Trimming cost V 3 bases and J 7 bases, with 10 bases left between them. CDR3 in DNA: TGCGCCAGCAGCTACGGACGGGGTGAAAAACTGTTTTTT. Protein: CASSYGRGEKLFF.

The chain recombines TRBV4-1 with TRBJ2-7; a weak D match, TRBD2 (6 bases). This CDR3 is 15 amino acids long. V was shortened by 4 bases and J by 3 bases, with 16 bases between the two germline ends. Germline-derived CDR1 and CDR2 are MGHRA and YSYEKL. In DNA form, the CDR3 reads TGCGCCAGCAGCCTGCAAACCGGGACTTACTACGAGCAGTACTTC. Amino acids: CASSLQTGTYYEQYF.

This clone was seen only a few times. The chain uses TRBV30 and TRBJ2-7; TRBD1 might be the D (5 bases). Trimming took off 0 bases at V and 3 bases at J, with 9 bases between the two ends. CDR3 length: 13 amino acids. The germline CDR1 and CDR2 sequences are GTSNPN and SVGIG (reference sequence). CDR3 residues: CAWSVAGIYEQYF. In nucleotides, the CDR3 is TGTGCCTGGAGTGTCGCAGGGATCTACGAGCAGTACTTC. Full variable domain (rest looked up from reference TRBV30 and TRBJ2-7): SQTIHQWPATLVQPVGSPLSLECTVEGTSNPNLYWYRQAAGRGLQLLFYSVGIGQISSEVPQNLSASRPQDRQFILSSKKLLLSDSGFYLCAWSVAGIYEQYFGPGTRLTVT.

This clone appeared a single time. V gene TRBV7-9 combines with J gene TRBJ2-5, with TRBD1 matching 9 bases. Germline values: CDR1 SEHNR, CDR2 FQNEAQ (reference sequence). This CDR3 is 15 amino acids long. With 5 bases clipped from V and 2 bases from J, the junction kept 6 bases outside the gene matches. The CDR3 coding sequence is TGTGCCAGCAGCCCACCGGGACAGGGACAAGAGACCCAGTACTTC. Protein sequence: CASSPPGQGQETQYF.

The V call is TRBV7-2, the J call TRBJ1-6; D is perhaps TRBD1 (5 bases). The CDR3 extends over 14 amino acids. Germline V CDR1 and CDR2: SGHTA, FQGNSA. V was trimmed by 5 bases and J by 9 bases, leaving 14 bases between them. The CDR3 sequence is CASSPGTYLSPLHF. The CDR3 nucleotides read TGTGCCAGCAGCCCGGGGACGTACCTTTCACCCCTCCACTTT.

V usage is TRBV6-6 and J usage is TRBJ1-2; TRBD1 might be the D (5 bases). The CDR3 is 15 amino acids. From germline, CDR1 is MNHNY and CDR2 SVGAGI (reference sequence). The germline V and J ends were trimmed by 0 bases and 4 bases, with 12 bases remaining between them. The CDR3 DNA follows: TGTGCCAGCAGTTACTCTGACACGGGGGTCTATGGCTACACCTTC. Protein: CASSYSDTGVYGYTF.

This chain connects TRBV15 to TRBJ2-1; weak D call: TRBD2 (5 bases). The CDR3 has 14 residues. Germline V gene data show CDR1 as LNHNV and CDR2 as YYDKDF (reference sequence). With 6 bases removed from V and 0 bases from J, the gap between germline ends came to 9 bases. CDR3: CATSTGSSYNEQFF. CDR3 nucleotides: TGTGCCACCAGTACGGGAAGCTCCTACAATGAGCAGTTCTTC. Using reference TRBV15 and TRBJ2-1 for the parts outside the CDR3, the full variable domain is DAMVIQNPRYQVTQFGKPVTLSCSQTLNHNVMYWYQQKSSQAPKLLFHYYDKDFNNEADTPDNFQSRRPNTSFCFLDIRSPGLGDTAMYLCATSTGSSYNEQFFGPGTRLTVL.

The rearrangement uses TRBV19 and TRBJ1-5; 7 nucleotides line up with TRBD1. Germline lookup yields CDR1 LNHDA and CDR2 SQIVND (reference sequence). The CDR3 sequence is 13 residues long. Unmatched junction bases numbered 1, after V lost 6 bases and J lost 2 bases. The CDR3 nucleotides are TGTGCCAGTAGAGGACAGGGCAATCAGCCCCAGCATTTT. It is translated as CASRGQGNQPQHF.

CDR3 in DNA: TGTGCCAGCAGCCAGGGGGCGAGGGATGAAAAACTGTTTTTT. Translation: CASSQGARDEKLFF. The chain recombines TRBV5-6 with TRBJ1-4; 8 bases are a match to TRBD1. V was clipped by 4 bases and J by 6 bases; unmatched bases: 5. This CDR3 has 14 residues. CDR1 is SGHDT, CDR2 YYEEEE, per germline.

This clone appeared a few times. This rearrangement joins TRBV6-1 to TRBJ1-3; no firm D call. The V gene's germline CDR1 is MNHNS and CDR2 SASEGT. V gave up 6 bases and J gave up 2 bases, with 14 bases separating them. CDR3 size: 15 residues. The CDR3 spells CASRYSQSAGNTIYF. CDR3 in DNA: TGTGCCAGCAGATACAGTCAATCGGCTGGAAACACCATATATTTT.

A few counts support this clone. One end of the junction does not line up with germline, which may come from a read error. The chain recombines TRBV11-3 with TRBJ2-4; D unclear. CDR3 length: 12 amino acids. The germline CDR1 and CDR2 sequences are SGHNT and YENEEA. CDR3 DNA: TGTGCCAGCAGACCAAGACTTGGTGATGCGGACTTC. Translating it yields CASRPRLGDADF.

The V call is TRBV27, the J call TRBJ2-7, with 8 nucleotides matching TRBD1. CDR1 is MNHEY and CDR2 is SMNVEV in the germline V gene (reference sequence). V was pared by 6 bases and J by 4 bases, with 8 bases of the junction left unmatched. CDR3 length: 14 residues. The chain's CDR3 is CASSGDRWEYEQYF. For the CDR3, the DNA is TGTGCCAGCAGCGGGGACAGGTGGGAGTACGAGCAGTACTTC.

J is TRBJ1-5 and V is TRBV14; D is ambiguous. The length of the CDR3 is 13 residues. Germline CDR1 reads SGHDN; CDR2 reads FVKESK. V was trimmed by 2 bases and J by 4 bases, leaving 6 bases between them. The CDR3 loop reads CASSQKGNQPQHF. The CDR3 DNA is TGTGCCAGCAGCCAAAAAGGAAATCAGCCCCAGCATTTT.

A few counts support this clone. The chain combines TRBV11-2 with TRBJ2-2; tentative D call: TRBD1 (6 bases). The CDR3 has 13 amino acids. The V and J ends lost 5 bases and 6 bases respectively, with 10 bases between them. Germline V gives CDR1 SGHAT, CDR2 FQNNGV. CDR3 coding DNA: TGTGCCAGCAGCACAAACAGGGCCGGGGAGCTGTTTTTT. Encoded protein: CASSTNRAGELFF.

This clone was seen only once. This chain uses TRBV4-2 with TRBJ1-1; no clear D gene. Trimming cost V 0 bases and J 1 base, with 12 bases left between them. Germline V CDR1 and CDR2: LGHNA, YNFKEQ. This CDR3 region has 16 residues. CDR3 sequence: CASSQDWSRTNTEAFF. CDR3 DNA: TGTGCCAGCAGCCAAGATTGGAGCAGGACGAACACTGAAGCTTTCTTT.

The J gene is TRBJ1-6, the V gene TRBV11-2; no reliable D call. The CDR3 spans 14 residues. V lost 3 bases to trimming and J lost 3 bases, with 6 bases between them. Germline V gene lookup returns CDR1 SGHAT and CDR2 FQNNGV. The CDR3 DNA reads TGTGCCAGCAGCTTTGTCCTCTATAATTCACCCCTCCACTTT. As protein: CASSFVLYNSPLHF.

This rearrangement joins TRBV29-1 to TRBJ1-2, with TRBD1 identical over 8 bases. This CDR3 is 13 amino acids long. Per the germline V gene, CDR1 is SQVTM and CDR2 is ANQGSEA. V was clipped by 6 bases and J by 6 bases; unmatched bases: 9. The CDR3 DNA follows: TGCAGCGTGGGGCCAGGGGGCAGGGATGGCTACACCTTC. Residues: CSVGPGGRDGYTF.

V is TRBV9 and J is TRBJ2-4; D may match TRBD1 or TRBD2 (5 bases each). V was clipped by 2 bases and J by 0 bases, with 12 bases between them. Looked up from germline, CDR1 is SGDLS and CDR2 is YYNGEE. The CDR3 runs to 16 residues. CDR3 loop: CASSVGTDLAKNIQYF. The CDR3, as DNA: TGTGCCAGCAGCGTCGGGACGGACCTAGCCAAAAACATTCAGTACTTC.

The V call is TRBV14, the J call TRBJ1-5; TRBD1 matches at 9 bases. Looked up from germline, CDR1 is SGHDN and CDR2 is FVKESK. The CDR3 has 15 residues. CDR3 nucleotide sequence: TGTGGCAACGGAAGGGGACAGGGAAACAATCAGCCCCAGCATTTT. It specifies CGNGRGQGNNQPQHF. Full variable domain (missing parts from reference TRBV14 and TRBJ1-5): EAGVTQFPSHSVIEKGQTVTLRCDPISGHDNLYWYRRVMGKEIKFLLHFVKESKQDESGMPNNRFLAERTGGTYSTLKVQPAELEDSGVYFCGNGRGQGNNQPQHFGDGTRLSIL.

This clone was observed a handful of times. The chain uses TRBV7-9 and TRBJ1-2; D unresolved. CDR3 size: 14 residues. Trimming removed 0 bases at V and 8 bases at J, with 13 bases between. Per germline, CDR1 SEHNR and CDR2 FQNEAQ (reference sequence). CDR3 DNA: TGTGCCAGCAGCTTAGCGGAAGGCGCGAGGGGCTACACCTTC. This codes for CASSLAEGARGYTF.

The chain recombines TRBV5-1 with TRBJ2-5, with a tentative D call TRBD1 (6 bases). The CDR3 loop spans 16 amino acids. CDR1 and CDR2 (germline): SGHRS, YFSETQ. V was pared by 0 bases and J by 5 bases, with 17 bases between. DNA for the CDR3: TGCGCCAGCAGCTTGGGTCTGGGGCTAGACAGGGAGACCCAGTACTTC. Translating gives CASSLGLGLDRETQYF.

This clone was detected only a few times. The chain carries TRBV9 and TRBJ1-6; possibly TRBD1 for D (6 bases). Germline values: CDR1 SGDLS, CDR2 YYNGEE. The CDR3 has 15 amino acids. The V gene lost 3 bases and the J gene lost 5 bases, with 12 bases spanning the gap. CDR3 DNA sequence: TGTGCCAGCAGCGCACAGGGAACGAATAATTCACCCCTCCACTTT. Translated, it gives CASSAQGTNNSPLHF.

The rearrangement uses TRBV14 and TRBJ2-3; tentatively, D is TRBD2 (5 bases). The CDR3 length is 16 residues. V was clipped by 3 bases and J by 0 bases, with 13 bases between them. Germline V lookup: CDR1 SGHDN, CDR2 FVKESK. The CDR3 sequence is CASSHSEDFSTDTQYF. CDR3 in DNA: TGTGCCAGCAGCCATTCCGAGGACTTTAGCACAGATACGCAGTATTTT.

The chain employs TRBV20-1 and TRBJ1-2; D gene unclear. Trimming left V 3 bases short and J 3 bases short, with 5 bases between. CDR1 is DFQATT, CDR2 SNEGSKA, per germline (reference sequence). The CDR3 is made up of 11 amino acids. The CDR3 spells CSASGDYGYTF. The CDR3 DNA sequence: TGCAGTGCTAGTGGGGACTATGGCTACACCTTC.

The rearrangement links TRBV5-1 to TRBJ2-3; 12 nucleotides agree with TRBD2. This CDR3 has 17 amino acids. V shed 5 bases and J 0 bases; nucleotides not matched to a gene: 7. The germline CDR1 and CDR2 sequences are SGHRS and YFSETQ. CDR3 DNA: TGCGCCAGCAGGATGACTAGCGGGGGAGCTAGCACAGATACGCAGTATTTT. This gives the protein CASRMTSGGASTDTQYF. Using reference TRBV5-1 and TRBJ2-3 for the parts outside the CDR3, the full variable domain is KAGVTQTPRYLIKTRGQQVTLSCSPISGHRSVSWYQQTPGQGLQFLFEYFSETQRNKGNFPGRFSGRQFSNSRSEMNVSTLELGDSALYLCASRMTSGGASTDTQYFGPGTRLTVL.

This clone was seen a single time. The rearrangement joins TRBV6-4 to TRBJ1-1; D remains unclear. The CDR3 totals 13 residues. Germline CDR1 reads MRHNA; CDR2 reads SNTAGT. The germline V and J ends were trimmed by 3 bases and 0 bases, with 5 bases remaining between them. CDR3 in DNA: TGTGCCAGCAGTGATGAAATGAACACTGAAGCTTTCTTT. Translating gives CASSDEMNTEAFF.